This T cell receptor beta chain appears in the sequencing data of a study of CD8+ T cells in alopecia areata. Study information: Treated patients were given 5 to 10 mg oral tofacitinib twice daily. Tofacitinib continued for 6 to 18 months and was then withheld for 6 months. Regarding the study as a whole: Tissue-resident alphabeta T cells belonging to normal skin likewise get sequenced within scalp specimens.

The sequencing template was cDNA reverse transcribed from extracted RNA. Libraries were prepared by immunoSEQ multiplex PCR; TCRdb keeps only in-frame clonotypes and omits some of them. The repertoire holds about 200,000 clones, with around three fifths as singletons. Trimming at V came to 1 base and at J to 2 bases, leaving 7 bases not matched to a gene. CDR1 is LNHNV, CDR2 YYDKDF, per germline (reference sequence). The CDR3 covers 17 residues. To note about this clone: Its specificity is not known.

The source of this sequence is a human donor with alopecia areata. The chain recombines TRBV15 with TRBJ1-1, with 10 bases lining up with TRBD1. The sequencing used CD4+ T cells sorted from blood, collected at week 0. As DNA, the CDR3 is TGTGCCACCAGCAGAGCTCGGGACAGGGGCTTAAACACTGAAGCTTTCTTT. Its translation is CATSRARDRGLNTEAFF.